This TCR beta chain was captured in a study of T-cell reconstitution after alpha-beta-depleted transplantation in children. The germline V and J ends were trimmed by 2 bases and 5 bases, with 12 bases remaining between them. This CDR3 has 14 amino acids. The germline CDR1 and CDR2 sequences are MDHEN and SYDVKM. This clonotype has ten or more counts. Antigen specificity is unknown. Notes on the study in general: A year post-transplant, T-cell counts and diversity derived mostly from newly produced T cells. Expanded graft clones, several hundred of them, were reportedly the source of alpha-beta T cells about two months after transplant. For some patients, TCRbeta diversity was high at day 60 because of recipient T cells and thymic progenitors that survived.

Preparation of the TCRbeta library used unique molecular identifiers. In TCRdb, the PCR reads were re-called with MiXCR into one record per CDR3 protein. Here the sample spans hundreds of thousands of distinct CDR3 sequences, around 7.1% being singletons. This sequence originates from a female patient aged 2 to 10 who had a stem cell transplant for Fanconi anemia, so the T cells may come from the graft donor. The specimen was peripheral blood, collected 360 days after TCRalphabeta/CD19-depleted stem cell transplant. V usage is TRBV28 and J usage is TRBJ1-1; the D is unclear. CDR3 sequence (DNA): TGTGCCAGCAGTTTAGTCCTCGGGAGGACTGAAGCTTTCTTT. Translating gives CASSLVLGRTEAFF.